Listed below are T cell receptor beta chains from one sample, sequenced in a study of blood T cell repertoires in COVID-19. Sequenced by immunoSEQ multiplex PCR; TCRdb stores in-frame clones only, minus some. The sample records some 200,000 clones, around 87% being singletons. The material sequenced was PBMCs or T cells enriched from blood (not recorded which). Receptors originate from a man aged 25-40 years in a cohort exposed to, infected with or recovered from COVID-19 (not recorded which). The conserved cysteine and the conserved F or W are not part of the CDR3 here. Each record gives: J gene, D gene, V gene, CDR3 protein. The D gene is left open where the match is weak.

TRBJ1-2 | TRBD1 | TRBV12-3/TRBV12-4 | ASSLGDRGGYT
TRBJ2-2 | . | TRBV28 | ASSLPGGELF
TRBJ1-6 | . | TRBV5-4 | ASSTQGNYNSPLH
TRBJ2-7 | TRBD2 | TRBV19 | ASSTIAGGGEQY
TRBJ2-1 | TRBD2 | TRBV12-3/TRBV12-4 | ASRPLAANEQF
TRBJ1-2 | . | TRBV25-1 | ASSGTKDSNDYGYT
TRBJ1-2 | . | TRBV5-4 | ASRPPGELSGYT
TRBJ2-2 | TRBD2 | TRBV3-1/TRBV3-2 | ASSQDLLAGVDTGELF
TRBJ2-1 | . | TRBV7-9 | ASSLAPGTDFLYNEQF
TRBJ2-5 | TRBD2 | TRBV15 | AAAGGGPRETQY
TRBJ1-1 | . | TRBV19 | ASSYKGLMNTEAF
TRBJ1-1 | . | TRBV9 | ASSGQNTEAF
TRBJ2-7 | TRBD2 | TRBV27 | ASSSRQGPSGSYEQY
TRBJ1-1 | TRBD1 | TRBV19 | ASTRTGAPNTEAF
TRBJ1-2 | . | TRBV4-1 | ASSPGRQANYGYT
TRBJ1-1 | . | TRBV28 | ASREGVIPEAF
TRBJ1-1 | TRBD1 | TRBV19 | ASSHPIPRTGSGETEAF
TRBJ2-5 | . | TRBV15 | ATSRDPRVQETQY
TRBJ2-7 | TRBD2 | TRBV28 | ASRYRGNGPSGRSNEQY
TRBJ1-1 | TRBD1 | TRBV9 | ASSVTGGMNTEAF
TRBJ1-3 | TRBD1 | TRBV5-1 | ASSLVGQGSMGSGNTIY
TRBJ1-5 | TRBD1 | TRBV6-6 | ASSRGTDNQPQH
TRBJ2-7 | . | TRBV19 | ASSISTASYEQY
TRBJ2-7 | . | TRBV21-1 | ASSGHAGSYEQY
TRBJ2-7 | . | TRBV7-3 | ASSLRDLGSYEQY
TRBJ1-1 | TRBD1 | TRBV7-8 | ASSLDRGKLGTEAF
TRBJ1-4 | . | TRBV11-2 | ASSLRHRAATEKLF
TRBJ2-1 | TRBD2 | TRBV10-1 | ANRGTSGANEQF
TRBJ1-1 | . | TRBV29-1 | SAPGEANTEAF
TRBJ1-1 | . | TRBV28 | ASSLLGATEAF
TRBJ1-6 | . | TRBV28 | ASSLGGGSYNSPLH
TRBJ1-5 | . | TRBV5-6 | ASSLGVLNQPQH
TRBJ2-7 | TRBD2 | TRBV11-2 | ASSGGLAGVGEQY
TRBJ1-6 | TRBD1 | TRBV28 | ASSPGQGTANSPLH
TRBJ2-7 | . | TRBV28 | ASSTGRVGEQY
TRBJ1-5 | . | TRBV28 | ASSPEFIRGDQPQH
TRBJ2-3 | . | TRBV18 | ASSPLGQTSTDTQY
TRBJ2-7 | TRBD1 | TRBV11-3 | ASSLTGTGSYEQY
TRBJ1-1 | TRBD1 | TRBV7-3 | ASKRRGSDTEAF
TRBJ2-3 | TRBD1 | TRBV6-5 | ASRDRTSTDTQY
TRBJ1-4 | . | TRBV27 | ASSFTRGLTNEKLF
TRBJ1-1 | . | TRBV5-4 | ASSFRGATEAF
TRBJ2-1 | . | TRBV7-9 | ASSSLGYDNEQF
TRBJ1-3 | . | TRBV6-5 | ASSPGGLSGNTIY
TRBJ2-7 | TRBD1 | TRBV4-1 | ASSQVIGGTKPYEQY
TRBJ2-1 | . | TRBV27 | ASTRTSQNYNEQF
TRBJ2-5 | . | TRBV11-1 | ASSSQLGAETQY
TRBJ1-2 | . | TRBV27 | ASSTGFNYGYT